A single sample is the source of the 12 T cell receptor beta chains below, sequenced in a study of T cells in Graves' hyperthyroidism and ophthalmopathy. Regions amplified from RNA transcripts were the TCR beta CDR3 regions. First-round RT-PCR of the TCR CDR3 relied on the HTBI primer set. TCRdb analysed the multiplex PCR reads with MiXCR anew, one entry per CDR3 protein. The sample shows some 760,000 distinct CDR3 sequences, roughly 15% of them seen only once. Sequenced sample: blood. The origin of the receptors is a woman under 30 with Graves' hyperthyroidism.

The rearrangement uses TRBV6-1 and TRBJ2-1; 7 positions match TRBD1. The ends lost 5 bases at V and 7 bases at J; junction bases unmatched: 11. Per the germline V gene, CDR1 is MNHNS and CDR2 is SASEGT. The length of the CDR3 is 15 residues. CDR3 in DNA: TGTGCCAGCAGTCGCCCGGGACAGAGGGCGAATGAGCAGTTCTTC. It translates to CASSRPGQRANEQFF.

This clonotype appeared many times. The rearrangement links TRBV2 to TRBJ2-1, with TRBD2 identical over 11 bases. Per the germline V gene, CDR1 is SNHLY and CDR2 is FYNNEI. The length of the CDR3 is 18 residues. V shed 0 bases and J 8 bases; nucleotides not matched to a gene: 12. The DNA of the CDR3 is TGTGCCAGCAGTGAAGCGTGGGAGACTAGCGGGACGTCATATGAGCAGTTCTTC. It codes for CASSEAWETSGTSYEQFF. The full variable domain, in which reference TRBV2 and TRBJ2-1 provide the parts outside the CDR3, is EPEVTQTPSHQVTQMGQEVILRCVPISNHLYFYWYRQILGQKVEFLVSFYNNEISEKSEIFDDQFSVERPDGSNFTLKIRSTKLEDSAMYFCASSEAWETSGTSYEQFFGPGTRLTVL.

V is TRBV20-1 and J is TRBJ1-6; D is perhaps TRBD1 (6 bases). Trimming pared 1 base from V and 5 bases from J, leaving 18 bases between. The CDR3 is made up of 17 amino acids. From germline, CDR1 is DFQATT and CDR2 SNEGSKA (reference sequence). The CDR3 loop reads CSARGGGRAHHNSPLHF. The CDR3 DNA follows: TGCAGTGCTAGAGGGGGGGGCCGGGCTCACCATAATTCACCCCTCCACTTT.

This clonotype has at least ten counts. The chain is built from TRBV5-1 and TRBJ2-1; 10 positions agree with TRBD2. With V trimmed by 0 bases and J by 6 bases, 3 bases remained unmatched. The length of the CDR3 is 15 residues. Germline CDR1 is SGHRS and CDR2 is YFSETQ. For the CDR3, the DNA is TGCGCCAGCAGCTTGGACCTAGCGGGAGCCAATGAGCAGTTCTTC. Its translation is CASSLDLAGANEQFF. The full variable domain, its missing parts supplied by reference TRBV5-1 and TRBJ2-1, is KAGVTQTPRYLIKTRGQQVTLSCSPISGHRSVSWYQQTPGQGLQFLFEYFSETQRNKGNFPGRFSGRQFSNSRSEMNVSTLELGDSALYLCASSLDLAGANEQFFGPGTRLTVL.

The sample holds a few counts of this clonotype. V and J are TRBV18 and TRBJ1-5; D gene uncertain. The length of the CDR3 is 13 residues. V gave up 3 bases and J gave up 3 bases, with 6 bases separating them. Germline assignment: CDR1 KGHSH and CDR2 LQKENI. The CDR3 here is CASSPGFNQPQHF. For the CDR3, the DNA is TGTGCCAGCTCACCTGGCTTCAATCAGCCCCAGCATTTT.

This clonotype occurred many times. The V call is TRBV4-2, the J call TRBJ1-1, with D possibly being TRBD1 (5 bases). This CDR3 comprises 17 residues. Looked up from germline, CDR1 is LGHNA and CDR2 is YNFKEQ. V shed 1 base and J shed 6 bases, with 21 bases lying between them. As DNA, the CDR3 is TGTGCCAGCAGCCAAGCCTTATCCTCAGGGAGCGACGCTGAAGCTTTCTTT. Encoded protein: CASSQALSSGSDAEAFF.

This clonotype has ten or more counts. This sequence joins TRBV30 and TRBJ1-2, with D perhaps matching TRBD1 (6 bases). The CDR3 contains 14 residues. CDR1 is GTSNPN and CDR2 is SVGIG in the germline V gene (reference sequence). The germline V and J ends were trimmed by 2 bases and 2 bases, with 12 bases remaining between them. CDR3 region: CAWSPLDSNYGYTF. The CDR3, as DNA: TGTGCCTGGAGTCCCCTGGACAGCAACTATGGCTACACCTTC.

This clonotype was recorded many times. The rearrangement uses TRBV28 and TRBJ2-1; possibly TRBD2 for D (5 bases). From germline, CDR1 is MDHEN and CDR2 SYDVKM. The V and J ends lost 7 bases and 8 bases respectively, with 18 bases between them. The CDR3 has 14 residues. The CDR3, as DNA: TGTGCCAGCACCAGCGGAGGCGGATGGGATGAGCAGTTCTTC. Amino acids: CASTSGGGWDEQFF.

This chain joins TRBV6-2 or TRBV6-3 and TRBJ2-1, with 10 bases aligning to TRBD1. Germline trimming cut 5 bases from V and 8 bases from J; bases unmatched to any gene: 9. CDR1 is MNHEY and CDR2 is SVGEGT in the germline V gene. The CDR3 totals 15 residues. The chain's CDR3 is CASSPSTGGRDEQFF. CDR3 sequence (DNA): TGTGCCAGCAGTCCTTCGACAGGGGGCCGCGATGAGCAGTTCTTC.

This clonotype was detected many times. CDR3 amino acids: CSARAGVDEQFF. CDR3 in DNA: TGCAGTGCTAGAGCGGGGGTCGATGAGCAGTTCTTC. The chain couples TRBV20-1 to TRBJ2-1, with a weak D call TRBD2 (6 bases). V lost 1 base and J lost 8, with 9 bases in between. Germline V gene sequence: CDR1 DFQATT, CDR2 SNEGSKA (reference sequence). This CDR3 spans 12 amino acids.

This sequence joins TRBV29-1 and TRBJ2-1, with D uncertain. V gave up 5 bases and J gave up 0 bases, with 8 bases separating them. The CDR3 contains 13 residues. Germline CDR1 and CDR2: SQVTM and ANQGSEA. CDR3 nucleotide sequence: TGCAGCGTTCTAATTAGCTCCTACAATGAGCAGTTCTTC. Translating it yields CSVLISSYNEQFF.

The CDR3 region is CASSSYQFGYTF. The CDR3 DNA reads TGTGCCAGCAGCTCCTACCAGTTTGGCTACACCTTC. The rearrangement joins TRBV7-2 to TRBJ1-2; D remains unclear. The V end lost 4 bases, the J end lost 7 bases, and 10 bases lay between the germline ends. Looked up from germline, CDR1 is SGHTA and CDR2 is FQGNSA. The CDR3 sequence is 12 residues long.